The clone carrying this T cell receptor beta chain was counted at least ten times. TCRdb itself ran the 5' RACE reads through MiXCR, one entry per CDR3 protein. The table includes approximately 40,000 distinct CDR3 sequences, 10% to 13% detected once. The data were obtained in a study of neurological immune-mediated disorders. 2 million unsorted PBMCs were stored in RNAlater at -80 °C before RNA extraction. V dropped 3 bases and J dropped 1 base, with 16 bases sitting between them. Germline lookup yields CDR1 SNHLY and CDR2 FYNNEI. There are 17 residues in the CDR3. Sequencing was performed on PBMCs. The TCR was taken from a woman in her 30s with HTLV-1-associated myelopathy (HAM/TSP). The V and J genes are TRBV2 and TRBJ2-1; D perhaps matches TRBD2 (6 bases). Written as DNA, the CDR3 is TGTGCCAGCAGTGACGACTCCTGGGGGGAATCCTACAATGAGCAGTTCTTC. Protein sequence: CASSDDSWGESYNEQFF.